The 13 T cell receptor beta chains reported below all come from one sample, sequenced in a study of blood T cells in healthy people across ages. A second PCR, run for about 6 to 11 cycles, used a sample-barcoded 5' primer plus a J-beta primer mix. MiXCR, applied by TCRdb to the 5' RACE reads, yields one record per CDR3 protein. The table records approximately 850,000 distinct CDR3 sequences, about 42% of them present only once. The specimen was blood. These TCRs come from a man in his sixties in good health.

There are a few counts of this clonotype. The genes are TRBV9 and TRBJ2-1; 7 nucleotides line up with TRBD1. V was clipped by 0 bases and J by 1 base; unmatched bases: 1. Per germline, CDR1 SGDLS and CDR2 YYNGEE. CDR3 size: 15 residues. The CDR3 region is CASSVGQGSYNEQFF. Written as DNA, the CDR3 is TGTGCCAGCAGCGTAGGACAGGGTTCCTACAATGAGCAGTTCTTC.

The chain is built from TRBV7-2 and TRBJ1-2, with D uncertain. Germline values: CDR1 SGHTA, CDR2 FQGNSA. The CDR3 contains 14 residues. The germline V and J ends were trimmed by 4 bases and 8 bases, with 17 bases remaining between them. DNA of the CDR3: TGTGCCAGCAGCTCCCCCCTGAGGGAAAACGGCTACACCTTC. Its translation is CASSSPLRENGYTF.

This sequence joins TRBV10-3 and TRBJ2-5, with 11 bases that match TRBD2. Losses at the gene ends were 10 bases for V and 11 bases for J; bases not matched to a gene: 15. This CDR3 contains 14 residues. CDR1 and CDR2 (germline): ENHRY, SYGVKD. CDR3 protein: CATMTSGDSYGQYF. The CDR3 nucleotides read TGTGCCACCATGACTAGCGGGGATTCCTACGGGCAGTACTTC.

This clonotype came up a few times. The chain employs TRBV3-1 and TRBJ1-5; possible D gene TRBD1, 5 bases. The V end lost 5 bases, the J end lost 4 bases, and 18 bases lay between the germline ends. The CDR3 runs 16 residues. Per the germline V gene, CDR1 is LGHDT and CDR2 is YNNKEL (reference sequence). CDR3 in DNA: TGTGCCAGCAGCGAAGGGTGGGGCGAGGGGAATCAGCCCCAGCATTTT. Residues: CASSEGWGEGNQPQHF.

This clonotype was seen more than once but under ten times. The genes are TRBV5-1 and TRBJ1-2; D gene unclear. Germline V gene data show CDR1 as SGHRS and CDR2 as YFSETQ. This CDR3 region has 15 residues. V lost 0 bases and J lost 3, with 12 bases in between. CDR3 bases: TGCGCCAGCAGCTTGGTGGGAGGAATGGACTATGGCTACACCTTC. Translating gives CASSLVGGMDYGYTF.

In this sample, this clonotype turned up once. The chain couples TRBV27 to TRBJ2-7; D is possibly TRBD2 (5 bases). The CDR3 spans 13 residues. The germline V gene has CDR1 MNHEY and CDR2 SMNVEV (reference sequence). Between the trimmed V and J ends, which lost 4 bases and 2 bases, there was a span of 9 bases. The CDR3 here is CASSCRETYEQYF. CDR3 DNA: TGTGCCAGCAGTTGCCGGGAAACCTACGAGCAGTACTTC.

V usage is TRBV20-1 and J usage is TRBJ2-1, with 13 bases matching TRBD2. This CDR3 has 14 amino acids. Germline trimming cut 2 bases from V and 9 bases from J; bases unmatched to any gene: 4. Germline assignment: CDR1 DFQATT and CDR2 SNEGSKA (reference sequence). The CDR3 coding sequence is TGCAGTGCTAGAACTAGCGGGGGGGCAAGTGAGCAGTTCTTC. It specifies CSARTSGGASEQFF.

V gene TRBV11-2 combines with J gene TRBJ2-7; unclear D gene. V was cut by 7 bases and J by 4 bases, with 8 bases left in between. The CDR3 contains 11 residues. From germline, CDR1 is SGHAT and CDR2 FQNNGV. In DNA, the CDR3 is TGTGCCAGCACCGTTCGTTACGAGCAGTACTTC. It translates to CASTVRYEQYF. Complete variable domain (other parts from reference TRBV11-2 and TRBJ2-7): EAGVAQSPRYKIIEKRQSVAFWCNPISGHATLYWYQQILGQGPKLLIQFQNNGVVDDSQLPKDRFSAERLKGVDSTLKIQPAKLEDSAVYLCASTVRYEQYFGPGTRLTVT.

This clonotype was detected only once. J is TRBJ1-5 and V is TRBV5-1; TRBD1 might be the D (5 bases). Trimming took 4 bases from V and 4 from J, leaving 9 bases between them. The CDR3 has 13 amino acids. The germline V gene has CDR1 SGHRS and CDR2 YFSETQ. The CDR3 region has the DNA TGCGCCAGCAGCGTGGACATTAATCAGCCCCAGCATTTT. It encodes CASSVDINQPQHF.

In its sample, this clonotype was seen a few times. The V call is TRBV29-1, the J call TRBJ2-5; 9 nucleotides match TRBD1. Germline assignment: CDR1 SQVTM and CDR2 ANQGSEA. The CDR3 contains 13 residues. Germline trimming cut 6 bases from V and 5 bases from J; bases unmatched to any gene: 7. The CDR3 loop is CSVSHRGQETQYF. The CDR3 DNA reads TGCAGCGTAAGCCACAGGGGGCAGGAGACCCAGTACTTC.

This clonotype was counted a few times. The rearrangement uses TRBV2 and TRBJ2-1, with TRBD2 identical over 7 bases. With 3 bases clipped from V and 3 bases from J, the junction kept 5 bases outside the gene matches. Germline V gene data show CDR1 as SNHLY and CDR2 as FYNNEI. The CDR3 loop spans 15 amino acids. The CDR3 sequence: CASSEGSGFYNEQFF. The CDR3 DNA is TGTGCCAGCAGTGAGGGTAGCGGGTTCTACAATGAGCAGTTCTTC.

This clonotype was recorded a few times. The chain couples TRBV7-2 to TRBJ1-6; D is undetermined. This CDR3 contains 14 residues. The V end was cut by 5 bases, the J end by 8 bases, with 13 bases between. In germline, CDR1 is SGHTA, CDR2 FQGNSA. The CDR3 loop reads CASSPTFPHSPLHF. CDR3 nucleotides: TGTGCCAGCAGCCCCACCTTTCCGCATTCACCCCTCCACTTT.

The CDR3 coding sequence is TGCAGTGCTAATCGGGGGACCTCATACAATGAGCAGTTCTTC. Amino acids: CSANRGTSYNEQFF. This chain links TRBV20-1 with TRBJ2-1; D possibly corresponds to TRBD2 (6 bases). Germline CDR1 is DFQATT and CDR2 is SNEGSKA (reference sequence). The CDR3 is 14 amino acids. V lost 4 bases to trimming and J lost 4 bases, with 14 bases between them.